Each of the 20 T cell receptor beta chains below was sequenced from the same sample in a study of cytomegalovirus exposure and HLA in healthy donors. Produced via immunoSEQ multiplex PCR; TCRdb's table is partial and in-frame only. The data hold more than 95,000 clones, with around 87% observed a single time. Sequenced material: PBMCs. The origin of the receptors is a woman between 18 and 30 years old in good health and CMV-seropositive.

J is TRBJ1-1 and V is TRBV30, with 8 bases fitting TRBD1. This CDR3 region has 16 residues. V was pared by 0 bases and J by 3 bases, with 9 bases of the junction left unmatched. Germline V CDR1 and CDR2: GTSNPN, SVGIG (reference sequence). Written as DNA, the CDR3 is TGTGCCTGGAGTGTCGGCGGCAGGGGGCTTTACACTGAAGCTTTCTTT. This encodes CAWSVGGRGLYTEAFF.

The chain couples TRBV10-2 to TRBJ2-7; 7 bases match TRBD2. V gave up 5 bases and J gave up 3 bases; unmatched junction bases: 10. The germline V gene has CDR1 WSHSY and CDR2 SAAADI. CDR3 length: 15 residues. The CDR3 DNA sequence: TGCGCCAGCAGTAAAACCGGGACTAACAACTACGAGCAGTACTTC. It yields the protein CASSKTGTNNYEQYF.

This sequence joins TRBV28 and TRBJ2-7; 7 bases map to TRBD1. V trimming: 0 bases; J trimming: 2 bases; junction bases outside the gene matches: 4. The CDR3 is 15 residues long. Germline CDR1 reads MDHEN; CDR2 reads SYDVKM. The CDR3 region has the DNA TGTGCCAGCAGTTTATGGACAGGGAGCACCTACGAGCAGTACTTC. This gives the protein CASSLWTGSTYEQYF. Combining the CDR3 with reference TRBV28 and TRBJ2-7 gives the whole variable domain DVKVTQSSRYLVKRTGEKVFLECVQDMDHENMFWYRQDPGLGLRLIYFSYDVKMKEKGDIPEGYSVSREKKERFSLILESASTNQTSMYLCASSLWTGSTYEQYFGPGTRLTVT.

V is TRBV19 and J is TRBJ2-3; 10 nucleotides line up with TRBD1. The V gene end was trimmed by 3 bases and the J gene end by 3 bases; junction bases not matched to a gene: 3. Germline loops: CDR1 LNHDA, CDR2 SQIVND (reference sequence). The CDR3 is made up of 15 amino acids. The CDR3 sequence: CASSISDRGTDTQYF. The CDR3 region has the DNA TGTGCCAGTAGTATCTCGGACAGGGGGACAGATACGCAGTATTTT.

The chain recombines TRBV2 with TRBJ2-1; 10 nucleotides align to TRBD2. Looked up from germline, CDR1 is SNHLY and CDR2 is FYNNEI. V shed 6 bases, J shed 4 bases, and the junction held 6 bases outside the gene matches. The CDR3 has 15 amino acids. CDR3 region: CASSLSGGVYNEQFF. CDR3 nucleotide sequence: TGTGCCAGCAGCCTAAGCGGGGGGGTATACAATGAGCAGTTCTTC.

The chain couples TRBV6-5 to TRBJ2-1; 9 bases are a match to TRBD2. From germline, CDR1 is MNHEY and CDR2 SVGAGI. This CDR3 has 16 residues. J was trimmed by 1 base and V by 4 bases; bases with no gene match: 5. The CDR3 is CASSSLLAGSYNEQFF. CDR3 in DNA: TGTGCCAGCAGTTCCCTCCTAGCGGGGTCCTACAATGAGCAGTTCTTC.

The chain recombines TRBV27 with TRBJ2-7; maybe TRBD2 (5 bases). The CDR3 extends over 17 amino acids. Germline V lookup: CDR1 MNHEY, CDR2 SMNVEV (reference sequence). Trimming took 6 bases from V and 5 from J, leaving 26 bases between them. The CDR3 nucleotides read TGTGCCAGCAGCCCAAACGTACTAGACGCGCCACCTGACGAGCAGTACTTC. It specifies CASSPNVLDAPPDEQYF.

This chain connects TRBV7-3 to TRBJ1-6; D is possibly TRBD1 (5 bases). In germline, CDR1 is SGHTA, CDR2 FQGTGA. CDR3 size: 13 residues. V was pared by 8 bases and J by 10 bases, with 15 bases between. The CDR3 protein is CASGSGSRSPLHF. CDR3 DNA sequence: TGTGCCAGCGGTTCAGGGTCACGGTCACCCCTCCACTTT.

J is TRBJ2-1 and V is TRBV19; 8 bases agree with TRBD1. CDR1 and CDR2 (germline): LNHDA, SQIVND (reference sequence). The CDR3 is 16 residues long. Trimming at V came to 5 bases and at J to 4 bases, leaving 10 bases not matched to a gene. CDR3 in DNA: TGTGCCAGTAGTCTTTCAGGACAGGGCCCTTACAATGAGCAGTTCTTC. Protein: CASSLSGQGPYNEQFF.

This sequence joins TRBV10-1 and TRBJ1-3, with D possibly matching TRBD1 (6 bases). The V and J ends lost 5 bases and 3 bases respectively, with 8 bases between them. The CDR3 consists of 13 residues. Germline CDR1 and CDR2: WNHNN and SYGVQD (reference sequence). CDR3 residues: CASSTGLGNTIYF. CDR3 nucleotides: TGCGCCAGCAGTACAGGGCTTGGAAACACCATATATTTT.

This clone showed up just once. The chain combines TRBV5-1 with TRBJ2-1; 8 bases agree with TRBD2. The junction had 2 bases not matched to a gene; V was cut back by 0 bases and J by 6 bases. Germline values: CDR1 SGHRS, CDR2 YFSETQ. The CDR3 is 14 amino acids. The CDR3 is CASSLGTSGNEQFF. DNA for the CDR3: TGCGCCAGCAGCTTGGGTACTAGCGGCAATGAGCAGTTCTTC.

The V gene is TRBV19, the J gene TRBJ2-1; 8 bases fit TRBD1. The CDR3 runs to 18 residues. Germline V gene sequence: CDR1 LNHDA, CDR2 SQIVND (reference sequence). The V and J ends lost 5 bases and 1 base, in that order; junction bases with no gene match: 13. CDR3: CASSGRTGWELSYNEQFF. DNA of the CDR3: TGTGCCAGTAGTGGACGGACAGGGTGGGAATTATCCTACAATGAGCAGTTCTTC.

The chain carries TRBV28 and TRBJ2-7; TRBD2 matches at 7 bases. With V trimmed by 5 bases and J by 5 bases, 15 bases remained unmatched. Germline values: CDR1 MDHEN, CDR2 SYDVKM. The CDR3 consists of 16 residues. CDR3 amino acids: CASSGRGAGRADEQYF. The CDR3 DNA sequence: TGTGCCAGCAGTGGGAGGGGAGCGGGCCGAGCGGACGAGCAGTACTTC.

This clone was observed a handful of times. The chain is built from TRBV28 and TRBJ2-1, with D possibly TRBD2 on 7 matching bases. Germline CDR1 MDHEN, CDR2 SYDVKM. V lost 6 bases and J 12 bases, leaving 9 bases between the germline ends. The CDR3 length is 10 residues. The CDR3 reads CASRGGGQFF. DNA of the CDR3: TGTGCCAGCAGGGGAGGGGGGCAGTTCTTC.

This clone appeared a few times. V and J are TRBV13 and TRBJ2-1; 12 bases line up with TRBD2. The CDR3 has 16 residues. Trimming cost V 6 bases and J 3 bases; bases outside gene matches: 6. Germline CDR1 and CDR2: PRHDT and FYEKMQ (reference sequence). Here the CDR3 reads CASSFGLAGFYNEQFF. DNA of the CDR3: TGTGCCAGCAGTTTTGGACTAGCGGGGTTCTACAATGAGCAGTTCTTC.

The chain joins TRBV5-1 to TRBJ1-3; D gene unclear. V lost 0 bases and J 0 bases, leaving 10 bases between the germline ends. The CDR3 is made up of 16 amino acids. Germline V gene lookup returns CDR1 SGHRS and CDR2 YFSETQ. The CDR3 spells CASSLEAGLSGNTIYF. CDR3 sequence (DNA): TGCGCCAGCAGCTTGGAGGCAGGCCTCTCTGGAAACACCATATATTTT.

This clone came up once. J is TRBJ2-7 and V is TRBV11-2, with D unclear. The V end lost 4 bases, the J end lost 6 bases, and 10 bases lay between the germline ends. The length of the CDR3 is 12 residues. CDR1 is SGHAT, CDR2 FQNNGV, per germline. CDR3 in amino acids: CASSYDGSEQYF. In DNA, the CDR3 is TGTGCCAGCAGCTATGACGGGTCCGAGCAGTACTTC.

This clone has only one observation. This chain joins TRBV13 and TRBJ1-6, with unresolved D. The CDR3 totals 12 residues. Between the trimmed V and J ends, which lost 7 bases and 7 bases, there was a span of 8 bases. The germline gives CDR1 PRHDT, CDR2 FYEKMQ (reference sequence). In DNA form, the CDR3 reads TGTGCCAGCACCGACACGAATTCACCCCTCCACTTT. Protein product: CASTDTNSPLHF.

The genes are TRBV4-1 and TRBJ2-1; 14 nucleotides match TRBD2. Unmatched junction bases numbered 6, after V lost 4 bases and J lost 10 bases. CDR3 length: 15 amino acids. Germline values: CDR1 MGHRA, CDR2 YSYEKL. The CDR3 DNA reads TGCGCCAGCAGCCTCGGGACTAGCGGGGGAGGGGAGCAGTTCTTC. This codes for CASSLGTSGGGEQFF.

The chain is built from TRBV25-1 and TRBJ2-7; 7 bases line up with TRBD2. The germline gives CDR1 MGHDK, CDR2 SYGVNS. Trimming removed 6 bases from V and 12 bases from J; junction bases left unmatched: 8. The CDR3 is 11 residues long. In DNA, the CDR3 is TGTGCCAGCAGCCTTGGCGGGAGAGGGTACTTC. Translating it yields CASSLGGRGYF.